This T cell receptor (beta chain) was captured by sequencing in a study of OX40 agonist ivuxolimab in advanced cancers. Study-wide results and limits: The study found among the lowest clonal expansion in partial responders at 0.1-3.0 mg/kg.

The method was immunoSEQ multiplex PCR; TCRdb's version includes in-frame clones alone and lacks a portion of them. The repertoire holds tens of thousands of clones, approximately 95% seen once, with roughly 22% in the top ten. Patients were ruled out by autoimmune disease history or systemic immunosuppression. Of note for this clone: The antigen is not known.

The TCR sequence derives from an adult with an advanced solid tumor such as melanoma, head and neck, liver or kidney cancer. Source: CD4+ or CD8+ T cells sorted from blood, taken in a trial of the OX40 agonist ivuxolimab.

DNA of the CDR3: TGTGCCAGTAGTATCAACGAACGGGAGACCCAGTACTTC. This codes for CASSINERETQYF. The V and J genes are TRBV19 and TRBJ2-5; D not resolved. Trimming pared 3 bases from V and 5 bases from J, leaving 10 bases between. The CDR3 covers 13 residues. From germline, CDR1 is LNHDA and CDR2 SQIVND (reference sequence).